What follows are 13 T cell receptor beta chains derived from one specimen sequenced in a study of T cell responses to AZD1222 COVID-19 vaccine. Method: immunoSEQ multiplex PCR; TCRdb's copy keeps in-frame clones and lacks some. The sample holds 100,000 to 150,000 clones, around 90% seen once. The sequencing here drew on peripheral blood, taken on day 0 of AZD1222 vaccination. The receptors were gathered from an adult in good health.

The chain is built from TRBV6-2 or TRBV6-3 and TRBJ1-1, with 7 bases fitting TRBD1. V gave up 6 bases and J gave up 0 bases; unmatched junction bases: 10. In germline, CDR1 is MNHEY, CDR2 SVGEGT. The CDR3 length is 16 residues. The DNA of the CDR3 is TGTGCCAGCAGCGACGCATCAGGGGGACTGAACACTGAAGCTTTCTTT. It specifies CASSDASGGLNTEAFF.

The chain combines TRBV28 with TRBJ2-7, with D perhaps being TRBD1 or TRBD2 (6 bases each). The V end lost 7 bases, the J end lost 6 bases, and 19 bases lay between the germline ends. The CDR3 length is 14 residues. Germline V lookup: CDR1 MDHEN, CDR2 SYDVKM. Written as DNA, the CDR3 is TGTGCCAGCACCGTAGGGGGGTTGGCTGGCGAGCAGTACTTC. Encoded protein: CASTVGGLAGEQYF.

CDR3 residues: CASSVLAGGPFRTDTQYF. The CDR3 DNA is TGTGCCAGCAGCGTACTAGCGGGGGGGCCGTTTAGGACAGATACGCAGTATTTT. This chain connects TRBV9 to TRBJ2-3, with 12 bases matching TRBD2. This CDR3 contains 18 residues. Germline V gene lookup returns CDR1 SGDLS and CDR2 YYNGEE. J lost 3 bases, V lost 1 base, and 9 bases had no gene match.

The sample holds a few counts of this clone. V and J are TRBV7-9 and TRBJ1-5, with D perhaps matching TRBD1 (5 bases). The germline V gene encodes CDR1 SEHNR and CDR2 FQNEAQ (reference sequence). The CDR3 extends over 14 amino acids. Trimming stripped 5 bases from V and 7 bases from J, with 15 bases between. CDR3 DNA: TGTGCCAGCAGCCCTGAAGGGGCGAGGCAGCCCCAGCATTTT. This encodes CASSPEGARQPQHF.

J is TRBJ1-1 and V is TRBV27; D gene uncertain. Trimming left V 3 bases short and J 5 bases short, with 13 bases between. CDR1 and CDR2 from the germline V gene are MNHEY and SMNVEV (reference sequence). This CDR3 contains 14 residues. CDR3 region: CASSLVWAETEAFF. Written as DNA, the CDR3 is TGTGCCAGCAGTTTGGTTTGGGCCGAAACTGAAGCTTTCTTT.

V gene TRBV3-1 (or the pseudogene TRBV3-2) combines with J gene TRBJ1-1; weak D call: TRBD1 (6 bases). The CDR3 has 14 amino acids. Germline V gene sequence: CDR1 LGHDT, CDR2 YNNKEL (reference sequence). Deletions cut 5 bases from V and 4 bases from J, with 14 bases between. The CDR3 DNA sequence: TGTGCCAGCAGCGGACAGCCGATTGCCACTGAAGCTTTCTTT. Protein sequence: CASSGQPIATEAFF.

The V gene is TRBV27, the J gene TRBJ1-2; TRBD1 is a possible D gene (6 bases). Trimming stripped 8 bases from V and 2 bases from J, with 12 bases between. Germline V gene data show CDR1 as MNHEY and CDR2 as SMNVEV (reference sequence). CDR3 size: 13 residues. CDR3 residues: CASGDNRNYGYTF. The DNA of the CDR3 is TGTGCCAGCGGGGACAACAGAAACTATGGCTACACCTTC.

This chain uses TRBV2 with TRBJ2-1, with 7 bases lining up with TRBD1. The CDR3 contains 15 residues. J lost 6 bases, V lost 8 bases, and 13 bases had no gene match. CDR1 SNHLY and CDR2 FYNNEI come from the germline V gene. The CDR3 sequence is CASDPGTVESNEQFF. The DNA of the CDR3 is TGTGCCAGCGATCCCGGGACAGTCGAATCCAATGAGCAGTTCTTC.

This clone was seen just once. The chain is built from TRBV27 and TRBJ2-5; a possible D gene is TRBD1 (5 bases). With 6 bases removed from V and 0 bases from J, the gap between germline ends came to 8 bases. There are 13 residues in the CDR3. Germline assignment: CDR1 MNHEY and CDR2 SMNVEV (reference sequence). Written as DNA, the CDR3 is TGTGCCAGCAGGACAGAGTACCAAGAGACCCAGTACTTC. Its protein product is CASRTEYQETQYF.

The sample holds a few counts of this clone. The chain joins TRBV7-9 to TRBJ1-1, with D perhaps TRBD1 (5 bases). Trimming shortened V by 6 bases and J by 7 bases, and 12 bases separated the two germline ends. The CDR3 runs 12 residues. Germline assignment: CDR1 SEHNR and CDR2 FQNEAQ (reference sequence). The CDR3 spells CASRQGALEAFF. The CDR3 DNA reads TGTGCCAGCAGACAAGGGGCTCTTGAAGCTTTCTTT. The full variable domain, completed using reference TRBV7-9 and TRBJ1-1, is DTGVSQNPRHKITKRGQNVTFRCDPISEHNRLYWYRQTLGQGPEFLTYFQNEAQLEKSRLLSDRFSAERPKGSFSTLEIQRTEQGDSAMYLCASRQGALEAFFGQGTRLTVV.

V and J are TRBV30 and TRBJ1-2; D not certain. Germline CDR1 is GTSNPN and CDR2 is SVGIG (reference sequence). The CDR3 sequence is 12 residues long. V was shortened by 2 bases and J by 8 bases, with 12 bases between the two germline ends. For the CDR3, the DNA is TGTGCCTGGAGTTATGTGCAAGGAGGCTACACCTTC. It specifies CAWSYVQGGYTF.

With regard to this clone: Germline is not matched at one junction end, which may reflect a read error. This chain connects TRBV7-7 to TRBJ2-7, with 8 bases lining up with TRBD1. This CDR3 is 15 amino acids long. Germline V gives CDR1 SSHAT, CDR2 FNYEAQ (reference sequence). The CDR3 DNA is TGTGCTAGCAGCTTAGGACAGGGTGTCTCCTACGAGCAGTACTTC. Protein product: CASSLGQGVSYEQYF.

Comments on this clone: In the same sample, other DNA sequences code for this CDR3. The CDR3 reads CAIRDRNTEAFF. CDR3 in DNA: TGTGCCATCAGGGACAGGAACACTGAAGCTTTCTTT. The chain employs TRBV10-3 and TRBJ1-1, with D perhaps matching TRBD1 (6 bases). CDR3 length: 12 amino acids. The V gene lost 6 bases and the J gene lost 1 base, with 6 bases spanning the gap. CDR1 is ENHRY, CDR2 SYGVKD, per germline.